A selection of T cell receptor beta chains follows, all from one sample in a study of T-cell memory formation after mild COVID-19. MiXCR, run by TCRdb on the 5' RACE reads, gives a single entry per CDR3 protein. The sample lists hundreds of thousands of distinct CDR3 sequences, 20% to 25% occurring once. Sequences were obtained from PBMCs or a T cell subset sorted from them (not recorded which). These receptors were taken from an adult woman who had mild COVID-19 (a few samples of this study predate the infection). Cell type and time point are not known. CDR3s include the opening cysteine and the closing phenylalanine or tryptophan. Fields, in order: V gene, D gene, J gene, clone size, CDR3 DNA, CDR3 protein. A D gene is named only where the DNA matches it firmly. The size entry is marked missing in some rows and otherwise reads once, few, many or a size class.

V: TRBV28; D: NA; J: TRBJ1-5; size: few; DNA: TGTGCCAGCACCGACATAAGATTAAGCAATCAGCCCCAGCATTTT; CDR3: CASTDIRLSNQPQHF
V: TRBV7-9; D: NA; J: TRBJ2-1; size: few; DNA: TGTGCCAGCGTCCGAGGGCACAGGCCCTACAATGAGCAGTTCTTC; CDR3: CASVRGHRPYNEQFF
V: TRBV5-1; D: NA; J: TRBJ1-2; size: few; DNA: TGCGCCAGCAGCTTAGGGCAGGGTTCGGGCTACACCTTC; CDR3: CASSLGQGSGYTF
V: TRBV14; D: TRBD1; J: TRBJ2-2; size: many; DNA: TGTGCCAGCAGCCAGCGACAGGGTGCTACCGGGGAGCTGTTTTTT; CDR3: CASSQRQGATGELFF
V: TRBV3-1; D: TRBD2; J: TRBJ2-3; size: NA; DNA: TGTGCCAGCAGCCAAGGAACTAGCGGGATTACAGATACGCAGTATTTT; CDR3: CASSQGTSGITDTQYF
V: TRBV20-1; D: NA; J: TRBJ2-7; size: NA; DNA: TGCAGTGCTAGAGATCCGTCGGCGTGGACCTACGAGCAGTACTTC; CDR3: CSARDPSAWTYEQYF
V: TRBV6-2/TRBV6-3; D: NA; J: TRBJ1-2; size: NA; DNA: TGTGCCAGCACACTCTTACGGTCCTATGGCTACACCTTC; CDR3: CASTLLRSYGYTF
V: TRBV21-1; D: NA; J: TRBJ2-7; size: NA; DNA: TGTGCCAGCAGCATCCCCCGGGACCTCACCCTCTACGAGCAGTACTTC; CDR3: CASSIPRDLTLYEQYF
V: TRBV29-1; D: TRBD1; J: TRBJ2-5; size: NA; DNA: TGCAGCGTTGAAACGACCGCCGCAGGGGGCTGGGTGACCCAGTACTTC; CDR3: CSVETTAAGGWVTQYF
V: TRBV12-3/TRBV12-4; D: NA; J: TRBJ2-5; size: many; DNA: TGTGCCAGCACTCCATTCAGGAAAGAGACCCAGTACTTC; CDR3: CASTPFRKETQYF
V: TRBV18; D: NA; J: TRBJ1-6; size: few; DNA: TGTGCCAGCTCACCCGGACAAAAGAATTCACCCCTCCACTTT; CDR3: CASSPGQKNSPLHF
V: TRBV18; D: NA; J: TRBJ2-5; size: NA; DNA: TGTGCCAGCTCTCCAAACCCAGCGCTCCAAGAGACCCAGTACTTC; CDR3: CASSPNPALQETQYF
V: TRBV6-6; D: NA; J: TRBJ2-5; size: once; DNA: TGTGCCAGCAGTTACTCGAGCAGGTTCGGCAAGACCCGGTACTTC; CDR3: CASSYSSRFGKTRYF
V: TRBV7-6; D: TRBD2; J: TRBJ2-3; size: few; DNA: TGTGCCAGCAGCTTAGGGCCTAGCGGGGGGGGCACAGATACGCAGTATTTT; CDR3: CASSLGPSGGGTDTQYF
V: TRBV6-6; D: NA; J: TRBJ2-7; size: NA; DNA: TGTGCCAGCAGGGACCCAGGGCGCCCCGAGCAGTACTTC; CDR3: CASRDPGRPEQYF
V: TRBV7-6; D: TRBD2; J: TRBJ2-1; size: few; DNA: TGTGCCAGCAGCTTGTCTAGCGGGAGGGACAATGAGCAGTTCTTC; CDR3: CASSLSSGRDNEQFF
V: TRBV12-3/TRBV12-4; D: TRBD1; J: TRBJ1-5; size: many; DNA: TGTGCCAGCAGAGTAGGGACAGGGGAGGGTCAGCCCCAGCATTTT; CDR3: CASRVGTGEGQPQHF
V: TRBV12-3/TRBV12-4; D: NA; J: TRBJ2-1; size: many; DNA: TGTGCCAGCAGTTTACTAGAGACAGGACACAATGAGCAGTTCTTC; CDR3: CASSLLETGHNEQFF
V: TRBV6-6; D: TRBD1; J: TRBJ2-7; size: NA; DNA: TGTGCCAGCAGTTTCCCCCGGGACAGGAATTCCTACGAGCAGTACTTC; CDR3: CASSFPRDRNSYEQYF
V: TRBV25-1; D: NA; J: TRBJ2-7; size: NA; DNA: TGTGCCAGCAGTTACATGTCCTCCTACGAGCAGTACTTC; CDR3: CASSYMSSYEQYF
V: TRBV21-1; D: NA; J: TRBJ2-7; size: NA; DNA: TGTGCCAGCAGCGACGACCTTACCTACGAGCAGTACTTC; CDR3: CASSDDLTYEQYF
V: TRBV5-1; D: TRBD1; J: TRBJ2-5; size: NA; DNA: TGCGCCAGCAGCTTGGACAGGGGGAAAGAGACCCAGTACTTC; CDR3: CASSLDRGKETQYF
V: TRBV29-1; D: TRBD2; J: TRBJ2-1; size: few; DNA: TGCAGCGGAACCCGCGGGAGCGGGAGAGCCGGCAATGAGCAGTTCTTC; CDR3: CSGTRGSGRAGNEQFF
V: TRBV7-9; D: NA; J: TRBJ2-7; size: NA; DNA: TGTGCCAGCAGCTTTAGCTACGAGCTGTACTTC; CDR3: CASSFSYELYF
V: TRBV5-1; D: TRBD1; J: TRBJ2-3; size: once; DNA: TGCGCCAGCAGCGTGACAGGGCAAGATACGCAGTATTTT; CDR3: CASSVTGQDTQYF
V: TRBV4-3; D: NA; J: TRBJ1-5; size: NA; DNA: TGCGCCAGCAGACAAGAGTATCCGCCGTTGCGGCCCCAGCATTTT; CDR3: CASRQEYPPLRPQHF
V: TRBV14; D: NA; J: TRBJ1-3; size: NA; DNA: TGTGCCAGCAGCTCTCACACGGTGTGGAGCAACACCATATATTTT; CDR3: CASSSHTVWSNTIYF
V: TRBV12-3/TRBV12-4; D: TRBD1; J: TRBJ1-2; size: many; DNA: TGTGCCAGCAGCCCTGGGACAGTTTATGGCTACACCTTC; CDR3: CASSPGTVYGYTF
V: TRBV6-5; D: TRBD2; J: TRBJ2-1; size: NA; DNA: TGTGCCAGCAGTTACTCGATTTCTACGGGAGGAGGCTGGGAGCAGTTCTTC; CDR3: CASSYSISTGGGWEQFF
V: TRBV7-9; D: TRBD1; J: TRBJ2-3; size: few; DNA: TGTGCCAGCGCCTCGGGACAGGGCGAAAGCACAGATACGCAGTATTTT; CDR3: CASASGQGESTDTQYF
V: TRBV15; D: NA; J: TRBJ2-1; size: NA; DNA: TGTGCCACCAGCAGAGTGGCAGGGTACAATGAGCAGTTCTTC; CDR3: CATSRVAGYNEQFF
V: TRBV24-1; D: NA; J: TRBJ2-1; size: NA; DNA: TGTGCCACCAGTGACTGGACGGGGAACCCTACCAATGAGCAGTTCTTC; CDR3: CATSDWTGNPTNEQFF
V: TRBV11-2; D: TRBD2; J: TRBJ2-2; size: few; DNA: TGTGCCAGCAGCCAGCGGGGTGTTTACACCGGGGAGCTGTTTTTT; CDR3: CASSQRGVYTGELFF
V: TRBV4-3; D: TRBD2; J: TRBJ2-1; size: NA; DNA: TGCGCCAGCAGCCTCAAACTACCCGGGACTAGCGGTTACAATGAGCAGTTCTTC; CDR3: CASSLKLPGTSGYNEQFF
V: TRBV5-1; D: NA; J: TRBJ1-6; size: NA; DNA: TGCGCCAGCAGCTGGGCCGGGGGTTATTCACCCCTCCACTTT; CDR3: CASSWAGGYSPLHF
V: TRBV10-3; D: TRBD2; J: TRBJ2-7; size: few; DNA: TGTGCCATCCGATCCGCCACTAGCGGAGCCTACGAGCAGTACTTC; CDR3: CAIRSATSGAYEQYF
V: TRBV7-2; D: NA; J: TRBJ2-3; size: few; DNA: TGTGCCAGCAGCTTATGGGGGAGGGATACGCAGTATTTT; CDR3: CASSLWGRDTQYF
V: TRBV30; D: TRBD2; J: TRBJ2-5; size: NA; DNA: TGTGCCTGGACTAGCGGGGGGGTCGGGGAGACCCAGTACTTC; CDR3: CAWTSGGVGETQYF
V: TRBV5-1; D: NA; J: TRBJ2-1; size: few; DNA: TGCGCCAGCAGCTCCACGGCGGGGTACAATGAGCAGTTCTTC; CDR3: CASSSTAGYNEQFF
V: TRBV6-2/TRBV6-3; D: TRBD2; J: TRBJ2-2; size: NA; DNA: TGTGCCACCACGCGGACTAGCAGATCCACCGGGGAGCTGTTTTTT; CDR3: CATTRTSRSTGELFF
V: TRBV20-1; D: TRBD2; J: TRBJ2-7; size: many; DNA: TGCAGTGCTAGACGTAGCGGGAGGTCACACGAGCAGTACTTC; CDR3: CSARRSGRSHEQYF
V: TRBV7-9; D: NA; J: TRBJ2-2; size: few; DNA: TGTGCCAGCAGCTTAGATCGGCAGCGGGAGCTGTTTTTT; CDR3: CASSLDRQRELFF